This T cell receptor beta chain was recovered during a study of response to subunit inactivated influenza vaccine. The CDR3 has 17 amino acids. Germline V lookup: CDR1 SGHRS, CDR2 YFSETQ. V gave up 4 bases and J gave up 1 base; unmatched junction bases: 5. TCRdb analysed the RT-PCR reads with MiXCR anew, one entry per CDR3 protein. The data show 150,000 to 200,000 distinct CDR3 sequences, more than 10% seen once. These sequences were also reported in another study, on T cells expressing NK-cell markers. From that study: With UMIs, 5'RACE template switching was used to make TCR beta cDNA.

The rearrangement uses TRBV5-1 and TRBJ2-5; the match to TRBD2 covers 15 bases. This clonotype was obtained from a man in his forties or fifties who received an inactivated influenza vaccine. The starting material was CD8+ T cells sorted from PBMCs, obtained 11 to 12 days after vaccination. The CDR3 DNA follows: TGCGCCAGCAGCCGGACTAGCGGGAGGGAACTCCAAGAGACCCAGTACTTC. Translation: CASSRTSGRELQETQYF.